These 9 T cell receptor beta chains share one sample of origin, sequenced in a study of tumour-infiltrating T cells in Burkitt lymphoma. Clones were sequenced by immunoSEQ multiplex PCR, and TCRdb holds only the in-frame ones, with some missing. This table holds 45,000 to 60,000 clones, about a third found once. Sample: tumor tissue. The receptor source for this set is a human donor with Burkitt lymphoma.

This clone was recorded a few times. This rearrangement joins TRBV28 to TRBJ1-1; 7 bases match TRBD1. There are 15 residues in the CDR3. From germline, CDR1 is MDHEN and CDR2 SYDVKM. V trimming: 4 bases; J trimming: 2 bases; junction bases outside the gene matches: 7. CDR3 residues: CASSSPGQQNTEAFF. Here the CDR3 DNA reads TGTGCCAGCAGTTCCCCGGGACAGCAAAACACTGAAGCTTTCTTT.

V gene TRBV18 combines with J gene TRBJ1-1, with D perhaps matching TRBD1 (6 bases). V gave up 3 bases and J gave up 4 bases, with 15 bases separating them. Germline V gene lookup returns CDR1 KGHSH and CDR2 LQKENI. This CDR3 contains 15 residues. CDR3 in amino acids: CASSPGGGGITEAFF. CDR3 in DNA: TGTGCCAGCTCACCTGGAGGGGGTGGAATCACTGAAGCTTTCTTT.

This chain connects TRBV6-1 to TRBJ1-6; no reliable D call. The length of the CDR3 is 14 residues. V dropped 6 bases and J dropped 4 bases, with 10 bases sitting between them. Germline V gene lookup returns CDR1 MNHNS and CDR2 SASEGT. The CDR3 coding sequence is TGTGCCAGCAGAGGCGGGCCGTATAATTCACCCCTCCACTTT. Residues: CASRGGPYNSPLHF.

The chain combines TRBV2 with TRBJ1-1; no definite D call. The CDR3 runs to 11 residues. V lost 6 bases and J 7 bases, leaving 9 bases between the germline ends. Looked up from germline, CDR1 is SNHLY and CDR2 is FYNNEI. The CDR3, as DNA: TGTGCCAGCAGAGAACCGGGTGAAGCTTTCTTT. Residues: CASREPGEAFF.

The chain recombines TRBV9 with TRBJ2-3; 10 bases agree with TRBD2. The CDR3 totals 15 residues. The germline gives CDR1 SGDLS, CDR2 YYNGEE. J was trimmed by 6 bases and V by 2 bases; bases with no gene match: 6. CDR3 sequence: CASSVIAGGRDTQYF. CDR3 nucleotides: TGTGCCAGCAGCGTTATAGCGGGGGGCCGCGATACGCAGTATTTT. Full variable domain (remainder filled in from reference TRBV9 and TRBJ2-3): DSGVTQTPKHLITATGQRVTLRCSPRSGDLSVYWYQQSLDQGLQFLIQYYNGEERAKGNILERFSAQQFPDLHSELNLSSLELGDSALYFCASSVIAGGRDTQYFGPGTRLTVL.

The chain links TRBV10-3 to TRBJ2-7; possible D gene TRBD2, 6 bases. The CDR3 extends over 15 amino acids. Germline values: CDR1 ENHRY, CDR2 SYGVKD. The V and J ends lost 0 bases and 9 bases respectively, with 18 bases between them. Here the CDR3 DNA reads TGTGCCATCAGTGAGTCAGGGACTGACGTTACGGGGCAGTACTTC. Residues: CAISESGTDVTGQYF.

In this sample, this clone turned up a few times. The V call is TRBV9, the J call TRBJ2-3, with D perhaps matching TRBD2 (6 bases). V lost 4 bases and J 10 bases, leaving 19 bases between the germline ends. Germline V gene lookup returns CDR1 SGDLS and CDR2 YYNGEE. The CDR3 runs to 14 residues. CDR3 DNA: TGTGCCAGCAGCTCGCCGGGACTCCCCTGGGCGCAGTATTTT. It is translated as CASSSPGLPWAQYF.

The V gene is TRBV5-4, the J gene TRBJ2-6; D gene uncertain. Germline assignment: CDR1 SGHNT and CDR2 YYREEE (reference sequence). CDR3 size: 14 residues. V lost 5 bases, J lost 4 bases, and 10 bases lay in between. CDR3 amino acids: CASRPSEGANVLTF. The CDR3 nucleotides are TGTGCCAGCAGACCCTCGGAGGGGGCCAACGTCCTGACTTTC.

CDR3 sequence reads: CASSLTRESEAFF. CDR3 DNA sequence: TGTGCCAGCAGCCTGACTCGAGAGTCCGAAGCTTTCTTT. The chain uses TRBV7-8 and TRBJ1-1; D remains ambiguous. Germline loops: CDR1 SGHVS, CDR2 FQNEAQ. V lost 5 bases and J 8 bases, leaving 15 bases between the germline ends. This CDR3 has 13 residues.